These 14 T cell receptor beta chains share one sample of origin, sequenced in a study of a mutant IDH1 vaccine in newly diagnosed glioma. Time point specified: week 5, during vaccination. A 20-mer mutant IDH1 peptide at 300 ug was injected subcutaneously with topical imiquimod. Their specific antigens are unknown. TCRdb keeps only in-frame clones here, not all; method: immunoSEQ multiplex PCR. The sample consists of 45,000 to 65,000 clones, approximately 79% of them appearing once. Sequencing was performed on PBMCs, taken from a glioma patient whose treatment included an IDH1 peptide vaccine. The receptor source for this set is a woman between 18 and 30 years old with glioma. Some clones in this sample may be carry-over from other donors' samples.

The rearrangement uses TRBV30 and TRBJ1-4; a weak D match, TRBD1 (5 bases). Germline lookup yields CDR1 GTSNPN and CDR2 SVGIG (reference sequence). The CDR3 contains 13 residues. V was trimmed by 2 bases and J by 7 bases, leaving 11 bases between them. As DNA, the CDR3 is TGTGCCTGGAGTTCACCGGGACCTGAAAAACTGTTTTTT. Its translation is CAWSSPGPEKLFF.

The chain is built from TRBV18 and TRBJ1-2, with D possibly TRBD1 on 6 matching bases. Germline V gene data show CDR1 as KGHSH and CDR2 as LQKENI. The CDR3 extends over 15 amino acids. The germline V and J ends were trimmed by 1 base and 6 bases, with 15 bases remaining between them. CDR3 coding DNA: TGTGCCAGCTCACCACGCCGGGACACATGGAATGGCTACACCTTC. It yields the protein CASSPRRDTWNGYTF.

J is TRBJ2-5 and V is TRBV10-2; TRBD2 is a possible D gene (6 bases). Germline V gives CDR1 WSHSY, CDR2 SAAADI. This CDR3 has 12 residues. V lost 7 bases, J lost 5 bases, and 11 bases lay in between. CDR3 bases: TGCGCCAGCATGGGGGGTGGGGAGACCCAGTACTTC. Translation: CASMGGGETQYF.

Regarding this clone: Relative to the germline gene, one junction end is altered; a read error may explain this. CDR3 nucleotide sequence: TGCACCAGCAGCCAGACGACAGCGAACACTGAAGCTTTCTTT. Residues: CTSSQTTANTEAFF. The chain couples TRBV4-3 to TRBJ1-1, with D possibly TRBD1 on 5 matching bases. The germline V gene has CDR1 LGHNA and CDR2 YSLEER. The CDR3 extends over 14 amino acids.

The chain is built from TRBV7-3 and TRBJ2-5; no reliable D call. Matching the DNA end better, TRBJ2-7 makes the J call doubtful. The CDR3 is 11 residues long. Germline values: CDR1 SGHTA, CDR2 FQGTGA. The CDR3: CASSGLYEQYF. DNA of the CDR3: TGTGCCAGCAGCGGCTTATACGAGCAGTACTTC.

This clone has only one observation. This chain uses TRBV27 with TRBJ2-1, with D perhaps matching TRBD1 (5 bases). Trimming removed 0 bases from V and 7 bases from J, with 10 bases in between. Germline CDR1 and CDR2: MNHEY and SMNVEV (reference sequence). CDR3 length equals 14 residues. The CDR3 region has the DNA TGTGCCAGCAGTTTATCCCTCGCAGGGAATGAGCAGTTCTTC. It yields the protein CASSLSLAGNEQFF.

The CDR3, as DNA: TGTGCCAGCAGCTTGGGACAGGGCGCTGAAGCTTTCTTT. Translation: CASSLGQGAEAFF. The chain is built from TRBV7-9 and TRBJ1-1; TRBD1 aligns across 9 bases. Per the germline V gene, CDR1 is SEHNR and CDR2 is FQNEAQ (reference sequence). The trim removed 3 bases at V and 6 bases at J, leaving 2 bases unmatched. This CDR3 has 13 amino acids.

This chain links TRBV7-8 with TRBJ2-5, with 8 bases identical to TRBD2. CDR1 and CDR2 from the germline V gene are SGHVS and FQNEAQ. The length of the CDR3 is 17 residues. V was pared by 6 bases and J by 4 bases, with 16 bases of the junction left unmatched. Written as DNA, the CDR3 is TGTGCCAGCAGTAGACCAAGCGGGGGTTTACTTCGAGAGACCCAGTACTTC. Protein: CASSRPSGGLLRETQYF.

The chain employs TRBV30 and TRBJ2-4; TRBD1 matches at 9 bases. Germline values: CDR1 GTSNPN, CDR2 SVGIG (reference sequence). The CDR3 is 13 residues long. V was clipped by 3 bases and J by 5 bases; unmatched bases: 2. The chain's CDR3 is CAWRRTGENIQYF. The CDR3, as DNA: TGTGCCTGGAGAAGGACAGGGGAAAACATTCAGTACTTC.

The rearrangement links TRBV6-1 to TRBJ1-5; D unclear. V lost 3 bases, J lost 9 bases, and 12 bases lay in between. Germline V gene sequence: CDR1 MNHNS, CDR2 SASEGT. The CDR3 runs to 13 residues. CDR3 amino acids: CASSESPLWPQHF. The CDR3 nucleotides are TGTGCCAGCAGTGAGAGCCCTCTTTGGCCCCAGCATTTT.

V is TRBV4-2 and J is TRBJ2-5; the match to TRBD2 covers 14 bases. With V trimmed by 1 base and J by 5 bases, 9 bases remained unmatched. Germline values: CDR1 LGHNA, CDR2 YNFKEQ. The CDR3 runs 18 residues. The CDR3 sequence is CASSQGLAGGPDSETQYF. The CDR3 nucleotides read TGTGCCAGCAGCCAAGGACTAGCGGGAGGGCCCGATTCCGAGACCCAGTACTTC.

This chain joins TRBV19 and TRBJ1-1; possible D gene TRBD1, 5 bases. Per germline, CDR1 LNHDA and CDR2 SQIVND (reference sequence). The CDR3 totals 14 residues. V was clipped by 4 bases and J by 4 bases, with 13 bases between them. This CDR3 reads CASSRGSGSTEAFF. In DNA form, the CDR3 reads TGTGCCAGTAGTAGGGGGAGCGGGAGCACTGAAGCTTTCTTT.

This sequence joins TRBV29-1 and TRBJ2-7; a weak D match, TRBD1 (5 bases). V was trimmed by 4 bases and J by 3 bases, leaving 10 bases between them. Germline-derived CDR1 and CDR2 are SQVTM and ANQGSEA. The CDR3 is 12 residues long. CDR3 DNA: TGCAGCGTTGGTTCAGGGCTCTACGAGCAGTACTTC. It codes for CSVGSGLYEQYF.

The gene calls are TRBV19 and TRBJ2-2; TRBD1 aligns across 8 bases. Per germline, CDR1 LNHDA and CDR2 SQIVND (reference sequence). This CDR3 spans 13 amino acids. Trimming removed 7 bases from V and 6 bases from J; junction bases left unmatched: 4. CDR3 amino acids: CASKPQGAGELFF. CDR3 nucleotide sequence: TGTGCCAGTAAACCACAGGGGGCCGGGGAGCTGTTTTTT.